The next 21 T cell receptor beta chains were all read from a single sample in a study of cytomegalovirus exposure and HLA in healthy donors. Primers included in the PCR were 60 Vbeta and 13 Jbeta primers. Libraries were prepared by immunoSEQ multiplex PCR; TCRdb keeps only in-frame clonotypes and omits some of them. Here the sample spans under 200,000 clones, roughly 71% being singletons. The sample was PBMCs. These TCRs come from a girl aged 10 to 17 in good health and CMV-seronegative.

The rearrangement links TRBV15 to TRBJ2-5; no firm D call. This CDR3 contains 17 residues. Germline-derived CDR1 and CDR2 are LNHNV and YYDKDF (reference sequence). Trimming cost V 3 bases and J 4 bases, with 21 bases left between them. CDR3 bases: TGTGCCACCAGCAGCCCCTTCACACAGCCCGAGAGAGAGACCCAGTACTTC. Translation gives CATSSPFTQPERETQYF.

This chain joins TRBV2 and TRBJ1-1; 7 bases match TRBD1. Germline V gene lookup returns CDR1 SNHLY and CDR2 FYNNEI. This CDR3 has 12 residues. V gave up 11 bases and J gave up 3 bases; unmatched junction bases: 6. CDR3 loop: CAGNRGYTEAFF. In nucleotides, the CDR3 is TGTGCCGGAAACAGGGGTTACACTGAAGCTTTCTTT. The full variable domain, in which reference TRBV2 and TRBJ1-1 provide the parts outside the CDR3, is EPEVTQTPSHQVTQMGQEVILRCVPISNHLYFYWYRQILGQKVEFLVSFYNNEISEKSEIFDDQFSVERPDGSNFTLKIRSTKLEDSAMYFCAGNRGYTEAFFGQGTRLTVV.

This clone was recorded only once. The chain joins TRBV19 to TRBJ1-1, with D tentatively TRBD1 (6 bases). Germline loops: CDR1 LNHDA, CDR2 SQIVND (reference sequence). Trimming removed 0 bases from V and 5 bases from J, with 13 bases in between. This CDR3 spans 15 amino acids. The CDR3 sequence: CASSIDPGDGTEAFF. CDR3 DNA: TGTGCCAGTAGTATAGACCCAGGGGACGGGACTGAAGCTTTCTTT.

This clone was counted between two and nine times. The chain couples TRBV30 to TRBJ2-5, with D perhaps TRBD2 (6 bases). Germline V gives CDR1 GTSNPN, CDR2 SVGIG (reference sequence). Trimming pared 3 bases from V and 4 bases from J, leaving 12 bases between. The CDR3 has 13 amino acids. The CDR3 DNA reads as TGTGCCTGGAGGGGGGGTCTGGGAGAGACCCAGTACTTC. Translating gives CAWRGGLGETQYF.

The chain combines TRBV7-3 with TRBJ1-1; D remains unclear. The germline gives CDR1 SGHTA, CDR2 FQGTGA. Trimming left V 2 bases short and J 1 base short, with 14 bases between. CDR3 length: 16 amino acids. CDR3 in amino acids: CASSLGSTGKNTEAFF. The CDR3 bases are TGTGCCAGCAGCTTAGGGAGTACTGGGAAGAACACTGAAGCTTTCTTT.

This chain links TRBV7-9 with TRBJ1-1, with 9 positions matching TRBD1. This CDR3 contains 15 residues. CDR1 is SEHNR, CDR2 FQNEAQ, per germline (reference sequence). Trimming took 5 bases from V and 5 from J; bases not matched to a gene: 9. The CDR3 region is CASSPVDRGVTEAFF. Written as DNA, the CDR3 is TGTGCCAGCAGCCCAGTAGACAGGGGGGTGACTGAAGCTTTCTTT.

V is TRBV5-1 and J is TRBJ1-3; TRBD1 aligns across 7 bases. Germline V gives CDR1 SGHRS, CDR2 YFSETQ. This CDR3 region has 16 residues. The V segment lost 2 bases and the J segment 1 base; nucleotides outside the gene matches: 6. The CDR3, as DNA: TGCGCCAGCAGCTTAGACAGGGAGCTATCTGGAAACACCATATATTTT. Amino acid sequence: CASSLDRELSGNTIYF.

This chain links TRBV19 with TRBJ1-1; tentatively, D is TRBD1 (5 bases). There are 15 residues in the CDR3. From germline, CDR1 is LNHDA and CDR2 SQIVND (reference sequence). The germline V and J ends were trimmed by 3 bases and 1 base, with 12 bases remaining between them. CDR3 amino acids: CASSIWGMGNTEAFF. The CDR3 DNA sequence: TGTGCCAGTAGTATTTGGGGCATGGGGAACACTGAAGCTTTCTTT.

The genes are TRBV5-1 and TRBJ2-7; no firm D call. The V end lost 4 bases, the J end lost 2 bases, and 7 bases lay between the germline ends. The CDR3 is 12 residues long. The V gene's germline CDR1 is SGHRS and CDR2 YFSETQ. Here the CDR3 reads CASSPEAYEQYF. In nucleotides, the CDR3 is TGCGCCAGCAGCCCCGAGGCCTACGAGCAGTACTTC.

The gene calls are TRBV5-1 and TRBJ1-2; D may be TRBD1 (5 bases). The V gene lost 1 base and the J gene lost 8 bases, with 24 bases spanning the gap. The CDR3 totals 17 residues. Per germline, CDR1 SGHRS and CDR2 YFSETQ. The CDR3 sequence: CASSLSLRSGQLEGYTF. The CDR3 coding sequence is TGCGCCAGCAGCTTGTCCCTCCGGTCAGGGCAGCTTGAAGGCTACACCTTC. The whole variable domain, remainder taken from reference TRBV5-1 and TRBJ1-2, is KAGVTQTPRYLIKTRGQQVTLSCSPISGHRSVSWYQQTPGQGLQFLFEYFSETQRNKGNFPGRFSGRQFSNSRSEMNVSTLELGDSALYLCASSLSLRSGQLEGYTFGSGTRLTVV.

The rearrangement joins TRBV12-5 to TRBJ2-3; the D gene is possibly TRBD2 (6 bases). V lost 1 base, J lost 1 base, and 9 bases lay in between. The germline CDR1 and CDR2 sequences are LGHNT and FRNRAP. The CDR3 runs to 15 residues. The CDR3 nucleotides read TGTGCTAGTGGTTTGGGGGCGGGGCGCACAGATACGCAGTATTTT. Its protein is CASGLGAGRTDTQYF. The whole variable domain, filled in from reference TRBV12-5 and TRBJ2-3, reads DARVTQTPRHKVTEMGQEVTMRCQPILGHNTVFWYRQTMMQGLELLAYFRNRAPLDDSGMPKDRFSAEMPDATLATLKIQPSEPRDSAVYFCASGLGAGRTDTQYFGPGTRLTVL.

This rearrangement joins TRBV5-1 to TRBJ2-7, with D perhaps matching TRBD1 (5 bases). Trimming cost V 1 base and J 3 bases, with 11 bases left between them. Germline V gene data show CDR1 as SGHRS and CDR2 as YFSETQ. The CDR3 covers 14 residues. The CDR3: CASSLSRELYEQYF. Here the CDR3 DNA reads TGCGCCAGCAGCTTGAGCAGGGAACTCTACGAGCAGTACTTC.

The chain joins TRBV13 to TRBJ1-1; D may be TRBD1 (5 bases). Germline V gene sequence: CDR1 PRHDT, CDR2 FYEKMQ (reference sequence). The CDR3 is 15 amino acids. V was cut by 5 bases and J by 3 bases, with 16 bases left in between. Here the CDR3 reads CASSLTGGSDTEAFF. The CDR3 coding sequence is TGTGCCAGCAGCCTTACCGGGGGTTCGGACACTGAAGCTTTCTTT. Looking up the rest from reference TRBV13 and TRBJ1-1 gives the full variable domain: AAGVIQSPRHLIKEKRETATLKCYPIPRHDTVYWYQQGPGQDPQFLISFYEKMQSDKGSIPDRFSAQQFSDYHSELNMSSLELGDSALYFCASSLTGGSDTEAFFGQGTRLTVV.

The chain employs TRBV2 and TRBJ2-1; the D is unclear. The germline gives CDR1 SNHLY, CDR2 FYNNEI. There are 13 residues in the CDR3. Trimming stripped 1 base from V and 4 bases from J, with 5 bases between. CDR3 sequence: CASSEGVYNEQFF. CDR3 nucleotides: TGTGCCAGCAGTGAAGGAGTATACAATGAGCAGTTCTTC.

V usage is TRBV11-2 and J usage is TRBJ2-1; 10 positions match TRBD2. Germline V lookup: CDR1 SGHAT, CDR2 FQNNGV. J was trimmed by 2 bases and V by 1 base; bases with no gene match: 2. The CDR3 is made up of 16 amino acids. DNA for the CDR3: TGTGCCAGCAGCTTAGGAGCGGGGGGGCCCTACAATGAGCAGTTCTTC. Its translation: CASSLGAGGPYNEQFF.

The CDR3, as DNA: TGTGCCAGCAGCTCTATCGGAGAGAACACTGAAGCTTTCTTT. Encoded protein: CASSSIGENTEAFF. The chain links TRBV7-6 to TRBJ1-1, with D unclear. This CDR3 spans 14 amino acids. Trimming stripped 4 bases from V and 1 base from J, with 10 bases between. The germline CDR1 and CDR2 sequences are SGHVS and FNYEAQ. The full variable domain, rest sourced from reference TRBV7-6 and TRBJ1-1, is GAGVSQSPRYKVTKRGQDVALRCDPISGHVSLYWYRQALGQGPEFLTYFNYEAQQDKSGLPNDRFSAERPEGSISTLTIQRTEQRDSAMYRCASSSIGENTEAFFGQGTRLTVV.

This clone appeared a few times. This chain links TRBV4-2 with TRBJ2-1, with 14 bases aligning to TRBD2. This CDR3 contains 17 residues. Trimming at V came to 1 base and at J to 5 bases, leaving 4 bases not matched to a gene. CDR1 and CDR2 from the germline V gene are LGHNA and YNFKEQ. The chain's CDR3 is CASSQATTSGGDNEQFF. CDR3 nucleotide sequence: TGTGCCAGCAGCCAAGCCACGACTAGCGGGGGGGACAATGAGCAGTTCTTC.

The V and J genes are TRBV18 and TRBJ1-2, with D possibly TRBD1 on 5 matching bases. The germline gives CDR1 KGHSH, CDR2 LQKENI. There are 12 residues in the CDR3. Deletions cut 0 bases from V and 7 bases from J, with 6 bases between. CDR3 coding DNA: TGTGCCAGCTCACCACCGGGGGGTGGCTACACCTTC. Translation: CASSPPGGGYTF.

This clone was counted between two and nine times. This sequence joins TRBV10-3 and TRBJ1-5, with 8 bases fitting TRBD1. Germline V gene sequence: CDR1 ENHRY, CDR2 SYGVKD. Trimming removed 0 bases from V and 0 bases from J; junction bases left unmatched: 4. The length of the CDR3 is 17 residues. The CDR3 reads CAISESTGAYSNQPQHF. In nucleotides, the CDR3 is TGTGCCATCAGTGAGTCGACAGGGGCTTATAGCAATCAGCCCCAGCATTTT.

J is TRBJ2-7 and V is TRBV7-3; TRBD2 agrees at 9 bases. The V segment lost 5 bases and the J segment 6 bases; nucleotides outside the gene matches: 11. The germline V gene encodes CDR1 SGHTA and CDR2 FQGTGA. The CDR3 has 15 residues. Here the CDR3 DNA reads TGTGCCAGCAGCCCACTAGGCGGGGGGGCCGGCGAGCAGTACTTC. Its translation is CASSPLGGGAGEQYF. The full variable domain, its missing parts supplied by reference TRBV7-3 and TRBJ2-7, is GAGVSQTPSNKVTEKGKYVELRCDPISGHTALYWYRQSLGQGPEFLIYFQGTGAADDSGLPNDRFFAVRPEGSVSTLKIQRTERGDSAVYLCASSPLGGGAGEQYFGPGTRLTVT.

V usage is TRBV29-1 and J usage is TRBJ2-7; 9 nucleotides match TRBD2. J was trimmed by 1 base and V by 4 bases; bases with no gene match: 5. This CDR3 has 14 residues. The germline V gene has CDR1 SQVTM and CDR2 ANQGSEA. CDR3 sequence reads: CSVVLSGGSYEQYF. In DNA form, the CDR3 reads TGCAGCGTTGTACTAAGCGGGGGGTCCTACGAGCAGTACTTC.